Below, 20 T cell receptor beta chains from the same sample are listed, as sequenced in a study of cytomegalovirus exposure and HLA in healthy donors. The PCR contained 60 Vbeta and 13 Jbeta primers. Using immunoSEQ multiplex PCR, the repertoire was profiled, and TCRdb retains in-frame clones only, with some absent. The top ten hold approximately 1.8% of the sample, which has under 250,000 clones, roughly 85% seen once. The sequenced material came from PBMCs. These receptors originate from a male donor in good health and CMV-seronegative.

There are a few counts of this clone. The rearrangement uses TRBV28 and TRBJ2-7; TRBD2 aligns across 9 bases. The V segment lost 6 bases and the J segment 2 bases; nucleotides outside the gene matches: 14. This CDR3 comprises 17 residues. CDR1 is MDHEN and CDR2 is SYDVKM in the germline V gene. CDR3 region: CASSLGLAGRRTYEQYF. CDR3 bases: TGTGCCAGCAGCCTAGGGCTAGCGGGGAGGCGAACCTACGAGCAGTACTTC.

The chain is built from TRBV5-4 and TRBJ2-3; D perhaps matches TRBD2 (6 bases). Germline V lookup: CDR1 SGHNT, CDR2 YYREEE (reference sequence). V was trimmed by 7 bases and J by 0 bases, leaving 18 bases between them. The CDR3 is 16 amino acids. CDR3 protein: CASRGYTSQSTDTQYF. The CDR3 coding sequence is TGTGCCAGCCGGGGGTATACTAGTCAGAGCACAGATACGCAGTATTTT.

This chain connects TRBV5-1 to TRBJ1-1; TRBD1 aligns across 8 bases. Germline CDR1 SGHRS, CDR2 YFSETQ. CDR3 length: 15 residues. With 1 base clipped from V and 5 bases from J, the junction kept 7 bases outside the gene matches. The CDR3 here is CASSLISGGETEAFF. The DNA of the CDR3 is TGCGCCAGCAGCTTGATTTCAGGGGGCGAAACTGAAGCTTTCTTT. The full variable domain, with the rest looked up from reference TRBV5-1 and TRBJ1-1, is KAGVTQTPRYLIKTRGQQVTLSCSPISGHRSVSWYQQTPGQGLQFLFEYFSETQRNKGNFPGRFSGRQFSNSRSEMNVSTLELGDSALYLCASSLISGGETEAFFGQGTRLTVV.

This CDR3 is CASSWDRSTEQYF. DNA for the CDR3: TGTGCCAGCAGTTGGGACAGATCTACGGAGCAGTACTTC. This rearrangement joins TRBV6-1 to TRBJ2-7, with 7 bases that match TRBD1. Germline assignment: CDR1 MNHNS and CDR2 SASEGT. V shed 5 bases, J shed 7 bases, and the junction held 8 bases outside the gene matches. This CDR3 is 13 amino acids long.

V usage is TRBV29-1 and J usage is TRBJ1-3, with D unresolved. The germline V gene encodes CDR1 SQVTM and CDR2 ANQGSEA. This CDR3 contains 13 residues. Trimming took 2 bases from V and 3 from J, leaving 8 bases between them. In DNA, the CDR3 is TGCAGCGTTGAACGCCTTAGTGGAAACACCATATATTTT. Protein sequence: CSVERLSGNTIYF.

V gene TRBV27 combines with J gene TRBJ1-6, with TRBD1 identical over 7 bases. V trimming: 6 bases; J trimming: 9 bases; junction bases outside the gene matches: 8. The CDR3 covers 14 residues. Germline V lookup: CDR1 MNHEY, CDR2 SMNVEV (reference sequence). CDR3 region: CASSLGTAASPLHF. Here the CDR3 DNA reads TGTGCCAGCAGCCTCGGGACAGCCGCTTCACCCCTCCACTTT.

The chain recombines TRBV5-6 with TRBJ1-5, with a weak D call TRBD1 (6 bases). This CDR3 has 17 residues. Germline lookup yields CDR1 SGHDT and CDR2 YYEEEE. Trimming shortened V by 0 bases and J by 0 bases, and 13 bases separated the two germline ends. Here the CDR3 reads CASSLATGAYSNQPQHF. The CDR3 DNA sequence: TGTGCCAGCAGCTTGGCGACAGGAGCTTATAGCAATCAGCCCCAGCATTTT.

V gene TRBV7-2 combines with J gene TRBJ2-7; the D gene is possibly TRBD2 (5 bases). The CDR3 has 15 residues. From germline, CDR1 is SGHTA and CDR2 FQGNSA. The germline V and J ends were trimmed by 7 bases and 3 bases, with 19 bases remaining between them. The CDR3 reads CASTDPVGAIYEQYF. Written as DNA, the CDR3 is TGTGCCAGCACCGACCCGGTGGGAGCCATCTACGAGCAGTACTTC.

The chain carries TRBV18 and TRBJ2-7, with a possible D match to TRBD1 (5 bases). The CDR3 loop spans 15 amino acids. The germline V and J ends were trimmed by 0 bases and 2 bases, with 11 bases remaining between them. The V gene's germline CDR1 is KGHSH and CDR2 LQKENI. CDR3 in amino acids: CASSPPNRPAYEQYF. CDR3 nucleotide sequence: TGTGCCAGCTCACCACCCAACAGGCCTGCCTACGAGCAGTACTTC.

This rearrangement joins TRBV11-2 to TRBJ2-7; TRBD2 aligns across 10 bases. The CDR3 covers 15 residues. Germline CDR1 reads SGHAT; CDR2 reads FQNNGV. The V gene end was trimmed by 7 bases and the J gene end by 2 bases; junction bases not matched to a gene: 8. The CDR3 is CASNLYSGGPYEQYF. CDR3 DNA: TGTGCCAGCAACCTGTATAGCGGGGGGCCCTACGAGCAGTACTTC.

The chain recombines TRBV7-9 with TRBJ2-3; 8 positions match TRBD1. CDR3 length: 14 residues. V lost 3 bases to trimming and J lost 5 bases; unmatched junction nucleotides: 4. CDR1 is SEHNR, CDR2 FQNEAQ, per germline (reference sequence). Written as DNA, the CDR3 is TGTGCCAGCAGCTTTGGACAGGGACAAGATACGCAGTATTTT. Translated, it gives CASSFGQGQDTQYF.

The V and J genes are TRBV4-3 and TRBJ1-2; possible D gene TRBD1, 6 bases. Germline V gene lookup returns CDR1 LGHNA and CDR2 YSLEER. V was pared by 0 bases and J by 7 bases, with 18 bases between. CDR3 length equals 16 residues. In nucleotides, the CDR3 is TGCGCCAGCAGCCAAGATCTGGCGGGGGGGGCGGGTGGCTACACCTTC. It is translated as CASSQDLAGGAGGYTF.

This clone was seen a handful of times. The chain uses TRBV4-2 and TRBJ2-7; TRBD1 matches 7 bases. Germline CDR1 and CDR2: LGHNA and YNFKEQ. The CDR3 consists of 15 residues. V lost 0 bases to trimming and J lost 7 bases; unmatched junction nucleotides: 9. In DNA, the CDR3 is TGTGCCAGCAGCCAAGAAAGGGGGCTAGTTTATGAGCAGTACTTC. Translating gives CASSQERGLVYEQYF.

The V and J genes are TRBV6-5 and TRBJ2-1, with D perhaps matching TRBD2 (5 bases). Trimming stripped 2 bases from V and 3 bases from J, with 11 bases between. Looked up from germline, CDR1 is MNHEY and CDR2 is SVGAGI. This CDR3 has 15 amino acids. DNA of the CDR3: TGTGCCAGCAGTTACGGTCTAGCAGTCTACAATGAGCAGTTCTTC. Protein sequence: CASSYGLAVYNEQFF.

This chain connects TRBV5-1 to TRBJ2-7; possible D gene TRBD2, 6 bases. The germline V gene encodes CDR1 SGHRS and CDR2 YFSETQ. Trimming removed 0 bases at V and 2 bases at J, with 9 bases between. The CDR3 covers 14 residues. CDR3 bases: TGCGCCAGCAGCTTGGGGGGCGGGACCTACGAGCAGTACTTC. It codes for CASSLGGGTYEQYF.

In nucleotides, the CDR3 is TGTGCCAGCAGCTCGCAGACTAGCGGGATATCTTTCTTC. Amino acids: CASSSQTSGISFF. The chain recombines TRBV7-6 with TRBJ2-1, with 11 bases fitting TRBD2. V was pared by 4 bases and J by 16 bases, with 9 bases of the junction left unmatched. The germline CDR1 and CDR2 sequences are SGHVS and FNYEAQ. This CDR3 has 13 amino acids.

The rearrangement links TRBV14 to TRBJ1-2; no reliable D call. The V gene lost 1 base and the J gene lost 4 bases, with 25 bases spanning the gap. In germline, CDR1 is SGHDN, CDR2 FVKESK. The CDR3 runs to 19 residues. The CDR3 DNA follows: TGTGCCAGCAGCCAAGTCTACCGAGACACAACGCAAGAGTTCTATGGCTACACCTTC. Amino acids: CASSQVYRDTTQEFYGYTF.

This clone was seen only a few times. This chain joins TRBV27 and TRBJ1-2; weak D call: TRBD1 (5 bases). V gave up 3 bases and J gave up 0 bases, with 14 bases separating them. Germline V CDR1 and CDR2: MNHEY, SMNVEV (reference sequence). The CDR3 has 16 amino acids. In DNA form, the CDR3 reads TGTGCCAGCAGTTTCAATCCTTGGGGCGCTAACTATGGCTACACCTTC. This sequence encodes CASSFNPWGANYGYTF.

This clone has only one observation. The chain has TRBV28 and TRBJ2-2, with 8 bases matching TRBD2. CDR3 size: 15 residues. Trimming cost V 3 bases and J 1 base; bases outside gene matches: 1. Germline lookup yields CDR1 MDHEN and CDR2 SYDVKM. The DNA for the CDR3 is TGTGCCAGCAGTTTGGGACTAGTGAACACCGGGGAGCTGTTTTTT. Translated: CASSLGLVNTGELFF. The variable domain in full, with the rest retrieved from reference TRBV28 and TRBJ2-2, is DVKVTQSSRYLVKRTGEKVFLECVQDMDHENMFWYRQDPGLGLRLIYFSYDVKMKEKGDIPEGYSVSREKKERFSLILESASTNQTSMYLCASSLGLVNTGELFFGEGSRLTVL.

This rearrangement joins TRBV6-1 to TRBJ1-4; D is ambiguous. The V end lost 2 bases, the J end lost 1 base, and 5 bases lay between the germline ends. CDR3 length: 14 amino acids. Germline lookup yields CDR1 MNHNS and CDR2 SASEGT. This CDR3 is CASSELRTNEKLFF. CDR3 DNA: TGTGCCAGCAGTGAACTTCGAACTAATGAAAAACTGTTTTTT.